The T cell receptor beta chain under discussion was sequenced for a study of technical replicates of blood from several donors (dated by TCRdb to about 2017). CDR1 ENHRY and CDR2 SYGVKD were looked up in the germline V gene. V is cut back by 7 bases and J by 6 bases, with 4 bases in the junction unmatched. Inclusive of the bounding cysteine and phenylalanine, the CDR3 is 13 residues long. The retained sequence is limited to the CDR3, 39 bases, with the frame set at the first base. Concerning this clone: The antigen it recognizes is unknown. Base qualities were left out, and no much larger clone turns up one base away.

The method was the immunoSEQ multiplex PCR assay. TCRdb re-hosts the immuneACCESS table, in-frame sequences only. Its copies lack some clones; in the studies checked, an unresolved V gene accounts for under half of them, and the cause for the rest is not known. Within this sample are 95,000 or so clones, with roughly 95% of them counted one time only. The ten largest clones represent about 0.35% of the sample. The V gene is TRBV10-3 and the J gene is TRBJ2-3, with 10 bases matching TRBD2. The sequenced sample consisted of T cells isolated from PBMCs. The clonotype originates from a human donor in good health. The nucleotides read TGTGCCATCAAGCGGGAGGGCCGTGATACGCAGTATTTT. Protein translation: CAIKREGRDTQYF.